This TCR beta chain came from a study of T cells in Graves' hyperthyroidism and ophthalmopathy. Trimming at V came to 2 bases and at J to 3 bases, leaving 6 bases not matched to a gene. CDR3 size: 14 residues. Germline CDR1 GTSNPN, CDR2 SVGIG (reference sequence). Template material for amplifying TCR beta CDR3 regions consisted of RNA transcripts. During a first-round RT-PCR of the TCR CDR3, the HTBI primer set was used. TCRdb called the multiplex PCR reads again in MiXCR, with one record for every CDR3 protein. Here the sample spans 450,000 to 650,000 distinct CDR3 sequences, 14% being singletons. The sequenced sample was blood. The V call is TRBV30, the J call TRBJ1-2, with TRBD1 matching over 7 bases. The sequence came from a woman in her late teens or twenties with Graves' ophthalmopathy. CDR3 nucleotides: TGTGCCTGGAGTAGGGGACAGCATGACTATGGCTACACCTTC. This sequence encodes CAWSRGQHDYGYTF. The full variable domain, with the rest looked up from reference TRBV30 and TRBJ1-2, is SQTIHQWPATLVQPVGSPLSLECTVEGTSNPNLYWYRQAAGRGLQLLFYSVGIGQISSEVPQNLSASRPQDRQFILSSKKLLLSDSGFYLCAWSRGQHDYGYTFGSGTRLTVV.